The TCR beta chain under discussion was sequenced for a study of T cell changes during pregnancy in multiple sclerosis. Measured with immunoSEQ multiplex PCR; TCRdb has only the in-frame clones, and not every one. The data show about 98,000 clones, 92% seen once. The starting material was peripheral blood, obtained after pregnancy. The clonotype originates from a female donor in good health, enrolled as a control in a pregnancy study.

The CDR3 nucleotides read TGTGCCAGCTCACCACGACAGAGCATTTCCTCTGGAAACACCATATATTTT. This codes for CASSPRQSISSGNTIYF. The V call is TRBV18, the J call TRBJ1-3; weak D call: TRBD1 (5 bases). Deletions cut 1 base from V and 0 bases from J, with 13 bases between. CDR1 KGHSH and CDR2 LQKENI come from the germline V gene. The CDR3 spans 17 residues. The full variable domain, its missing parts supplied by reference TRBV18 and TRBJ1-3, is NAGVMQNPRHLVRRRGQEARLRCSPMKGHSHVYWYRQLPEEGLKFMVYLQKENIIDESGMPKERFSAEFPKEGPSILRIQQVVRGDSAAYFCASSPRQSISSGNTIYFGEGSWLTVV.